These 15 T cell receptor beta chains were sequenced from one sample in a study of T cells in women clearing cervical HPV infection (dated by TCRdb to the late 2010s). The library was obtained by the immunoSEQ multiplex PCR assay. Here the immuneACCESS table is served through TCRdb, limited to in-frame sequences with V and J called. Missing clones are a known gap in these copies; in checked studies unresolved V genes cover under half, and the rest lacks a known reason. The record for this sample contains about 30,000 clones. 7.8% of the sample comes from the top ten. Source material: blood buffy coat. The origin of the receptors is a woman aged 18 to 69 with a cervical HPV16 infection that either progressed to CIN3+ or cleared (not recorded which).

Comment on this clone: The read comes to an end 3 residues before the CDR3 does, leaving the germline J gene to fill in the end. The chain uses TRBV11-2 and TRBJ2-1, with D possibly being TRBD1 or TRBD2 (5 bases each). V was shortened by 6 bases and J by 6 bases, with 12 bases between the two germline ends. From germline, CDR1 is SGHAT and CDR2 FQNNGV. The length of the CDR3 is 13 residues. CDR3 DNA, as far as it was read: TGTGCCAGCAGTCGCCCAGGGAGCAATGAG. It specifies CASSRPGSNE. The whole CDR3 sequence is CASSRPGSNEQFF.

The part of the CDR3 DNA that was read is TGTGCCAGCAGCTTAGAAGGGGGAACTGAA. Amino acids: CASSLEGGTE. The CDR3 as a whole reads CASSLEGGTEAFF. The V gene is TRBV11-3, the J gene TRBJ1-1, with D possibly matching TRBD1 (6 bases). The missing CDR3 end, 3 residues past where the read stops, is filled in from the germline J gene. This CDR3 region has 13 residues. V was cut by 0 bases and J by 5 bases, with 7 bases left in between. The V gene's germline CDR1 is SGHNT and CDR2 YENEEA.

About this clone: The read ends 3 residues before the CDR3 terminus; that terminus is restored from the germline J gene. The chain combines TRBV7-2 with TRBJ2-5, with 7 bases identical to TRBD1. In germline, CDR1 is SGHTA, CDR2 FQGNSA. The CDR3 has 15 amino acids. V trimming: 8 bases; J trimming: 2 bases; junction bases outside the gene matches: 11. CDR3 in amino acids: CASGPRDRRQETQYF. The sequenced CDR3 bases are TGTGCCAGCGGACCCCGGGACAGAAGACAAGAGACC.

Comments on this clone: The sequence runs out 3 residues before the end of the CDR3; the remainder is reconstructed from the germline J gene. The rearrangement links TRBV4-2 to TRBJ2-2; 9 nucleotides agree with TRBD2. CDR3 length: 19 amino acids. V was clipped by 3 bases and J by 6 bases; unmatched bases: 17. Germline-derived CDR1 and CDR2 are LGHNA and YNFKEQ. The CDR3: CASSHPPQRLAGISGELFF. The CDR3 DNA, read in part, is TGTGCCAGCAGCCATCCGCCCCAGCGGCTAGCGGGAATATCCGGGGAG.

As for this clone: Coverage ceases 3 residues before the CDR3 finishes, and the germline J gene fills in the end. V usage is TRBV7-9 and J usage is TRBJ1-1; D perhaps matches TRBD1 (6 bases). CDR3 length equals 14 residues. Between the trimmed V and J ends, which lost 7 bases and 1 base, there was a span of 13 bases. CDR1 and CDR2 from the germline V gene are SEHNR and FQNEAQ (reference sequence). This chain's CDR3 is CASIHRDSNTEAFF. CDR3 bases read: TGTGCCAGCATCCACAGGGATTCGAACACTGAA.

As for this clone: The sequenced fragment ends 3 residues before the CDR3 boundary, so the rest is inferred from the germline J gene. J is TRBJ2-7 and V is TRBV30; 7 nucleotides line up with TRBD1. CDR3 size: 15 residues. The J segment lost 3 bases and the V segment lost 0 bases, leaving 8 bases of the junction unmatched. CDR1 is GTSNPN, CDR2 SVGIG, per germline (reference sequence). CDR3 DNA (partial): TGTGCCTGGAGTGTACTGACAGGGCTAAGCTACGAG. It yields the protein CAWSVLTGLSYE. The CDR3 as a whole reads CAWSVLTGLSYEQYF.

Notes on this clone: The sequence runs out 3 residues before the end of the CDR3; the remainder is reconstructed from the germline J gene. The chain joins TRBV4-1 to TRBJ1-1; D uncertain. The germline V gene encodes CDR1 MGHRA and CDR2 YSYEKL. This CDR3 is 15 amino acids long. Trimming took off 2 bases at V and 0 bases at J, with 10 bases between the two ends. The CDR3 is CASSQFSTMNTEAFF. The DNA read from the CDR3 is TGCGCCAGCAGCCAATTTTCTACCATGAACACTGAA.

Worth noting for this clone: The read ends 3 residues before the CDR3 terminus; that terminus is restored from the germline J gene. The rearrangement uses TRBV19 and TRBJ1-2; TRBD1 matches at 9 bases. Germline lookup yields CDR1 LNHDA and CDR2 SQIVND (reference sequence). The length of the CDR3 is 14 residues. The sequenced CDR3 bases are TGTGCCAGTAGCAAGGGACAGGGAATCGTCGAC. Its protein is CASSKGQGIVD. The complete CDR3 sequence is CASSKGQGIVDYTF.

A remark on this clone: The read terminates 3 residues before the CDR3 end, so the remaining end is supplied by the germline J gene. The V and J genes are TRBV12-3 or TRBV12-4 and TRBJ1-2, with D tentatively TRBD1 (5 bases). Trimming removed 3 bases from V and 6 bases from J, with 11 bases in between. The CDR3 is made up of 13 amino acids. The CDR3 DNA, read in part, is TGTGCCAGCAGTTTGGGGGGGGTGGATGGC. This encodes CASSLGGVDG. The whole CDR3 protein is CASSLGGVDGYTF.

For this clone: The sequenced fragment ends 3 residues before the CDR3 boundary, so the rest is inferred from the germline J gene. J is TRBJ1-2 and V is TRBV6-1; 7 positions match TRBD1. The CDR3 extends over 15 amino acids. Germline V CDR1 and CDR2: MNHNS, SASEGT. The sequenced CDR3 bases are TGTGCCAGCAGTGAAACAGGGGCAGAATACAATGAC. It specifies CASSETGAEYND. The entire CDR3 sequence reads CASSETGAEYNDYTF.

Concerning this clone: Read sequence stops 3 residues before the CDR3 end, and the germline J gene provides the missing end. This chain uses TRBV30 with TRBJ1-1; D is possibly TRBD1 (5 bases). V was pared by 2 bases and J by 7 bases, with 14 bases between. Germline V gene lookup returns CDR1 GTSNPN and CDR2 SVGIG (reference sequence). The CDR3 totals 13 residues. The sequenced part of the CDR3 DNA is TGTGCCTGGAGTCCAACCGGGCAGGGTGAA. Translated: CAWSPTGQGE. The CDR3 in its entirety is CAWSPTGQGEAFF.

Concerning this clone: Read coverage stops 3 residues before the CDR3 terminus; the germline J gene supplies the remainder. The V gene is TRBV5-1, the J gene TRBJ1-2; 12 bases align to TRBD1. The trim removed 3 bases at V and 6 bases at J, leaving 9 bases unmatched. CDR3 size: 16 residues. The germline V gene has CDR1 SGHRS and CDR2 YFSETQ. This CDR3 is CASSSFRDRGHNGYTF. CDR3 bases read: TGCGCCAGCAGCTCGTTCCGGGACAGGGGGCACAATGGC. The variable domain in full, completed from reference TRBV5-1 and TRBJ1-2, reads KAGVTQTPRYLIKTRGQQVTLSCSPISGHRSVSWYQQTPGQGLQFLFEYFSETQRNKGNFPGRFSGRQFSNSRSEMNVSTLELGDSALYLCASSSFRDRGHNGYTFGSGTRLTVV.

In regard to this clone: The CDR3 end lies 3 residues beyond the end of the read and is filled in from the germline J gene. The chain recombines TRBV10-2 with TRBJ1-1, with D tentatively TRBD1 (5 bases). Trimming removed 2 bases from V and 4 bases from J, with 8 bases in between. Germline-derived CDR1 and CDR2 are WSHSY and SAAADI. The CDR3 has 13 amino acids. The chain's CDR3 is CASSEQGPTEAFF. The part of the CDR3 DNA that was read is TGCGCCAGCAGTGAGCAGGGCCCCACTGAA.

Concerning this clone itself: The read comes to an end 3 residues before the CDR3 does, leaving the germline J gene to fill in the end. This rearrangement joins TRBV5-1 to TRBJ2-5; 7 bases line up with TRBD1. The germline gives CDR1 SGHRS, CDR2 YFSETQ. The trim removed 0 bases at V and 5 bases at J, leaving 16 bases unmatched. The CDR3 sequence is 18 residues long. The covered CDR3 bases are TGCGCCAGCAGCTTGGAGGTCGGAACAGGGGCCTACCGTGAGACC. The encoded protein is CASSLEVGTGAYRET. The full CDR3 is CASSLEVGTGAYRETQYF.

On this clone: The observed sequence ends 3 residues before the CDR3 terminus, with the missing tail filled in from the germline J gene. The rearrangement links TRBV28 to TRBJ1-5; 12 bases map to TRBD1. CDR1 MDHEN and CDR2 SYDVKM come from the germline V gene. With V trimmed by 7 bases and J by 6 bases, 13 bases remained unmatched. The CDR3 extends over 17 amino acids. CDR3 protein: CASTSGDRGLVGQPQHF. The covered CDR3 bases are TGTGCCAGCACCTCTGGGGACAGGGGGCTGGTGGGTCAGCCC.